This passage covers 6 T cell receptor beta chains from one sample sequenced in a study of identical twins (dated by TCRdb to the mid-2010s). Library preparation used 5' RACE. The listed sequencing device is Illumina HiSeq 2000. Using fastp at Q25 and MiXCR, TCRdb reprocessed the public reads and kept productive beta chains. One record per CDR3 amino acid sequence lists the most common genes and DNA. The sample yields 410,000 or so distinct CDR3 sequences; around 18% were counted once. The top ten constitute around 12% of the sample. Sequencing was carried out using naive T cells sorted from blood. According to the study, the label for this sample's cell subset or site signals: cells isolated with a human naive T-cell isolation kit. The receptors here all came from a man aged 50-60 years in good health.

The chain combines TRBV20-1 with TRBJ2-3; 8 bases fit TRBD2. The V gene's germline CDR1 is DFQATT and CDR2 SNEGSKA (reference sequence). Losses at the gene ends were 3 bases for V and 0 bases for J; bases not matched to a gene: 5. The CDR3 extends over 15 amino acids. In DNA, the CDR3 is TGCAGTGCTAGTGATGCTAGCGGGAGCACAGATACGCAGTATTTT. Translation: CSASDASGSTDTQYF.

The CDR3 DNA is TGTGCCAGCAGCCAAGGGACAGCTGCAACTAATGAAAAACTGTTTTTT. Translated, it gives CASSQGTAATNEKLFF. The genes are TRBV4-2 and TRBJ1-4; perhaps TRBD1 as D (6 bases). Trimming took 1 base from V and 0 from J, leaving 9 bases between them. Germline V gene data show CDR1 as LGHNA and CDR2 as YNFKEQ. The CDR3 consists of 16 residues.

This clonotype was seen a few times. The gene calls are TRBV7-9 and TRBJ1-6; TRBD1 matches at 7 bases. V was clipped by 1 base and J by 8 bases; unmatched bases: 5. This CDR3 is 15 amino acids long. Germline V gives CDR1 SEHNR, CDR2 FQNEAQ (reference sequence). CDR3 DNA: TGTGCCAGCAGCTTAGGGGGACAGAGTTATTCACCCCTCCACTTT. Its translation: CASSLGGQSYSPLHF.

The table lists this clonotype with a few counts. The rearrangement links TRBV5-1 to TRBJ2-5; D unclear. Trimming pared 1 base from V and 5 bases from J, leaving 12 bases between. CDR1 is SGHRS, CDR2 YFSETQ, per germline. The CDR3 length is 14 residues. DNA of the CDR3: TGCGCCAGCAGCTTGTTTCCGGGCCGGGAGACCCAGTACTTC. Translated, it gives CASSLFPGRETQYF.

The gene calls are TRBV20-1 and TRBJ2-7, with 9 bases identical to TRBD2. V lost 5 bases to trimming and J lost 11 bases; unmatched junction nucleotides: 16. CDR3 length: 14 residues. Germline V gene lookup returns CDR1 DFQATT and CDR2 SNEGSKA (reference sequence). The DNA for the CDR3 is TGCAGTGCTGGACACCAACTAGCGGGCTTCATGGAGTACTTC. It translates to CSAGHQLAGFMEYF.

This clonotype was detected only a few times. The chain carries TRBV5-1 and TRBJ2-7, with a tentative D call TRBD2 (5 bases). The CDR3 is made up of 15 amino acids. Germline loops: CDR1 SGHRS, CDR2 YFSETQ. Trimming removed 0 bases at V and 1 base at J, with 11 bases between. The chain's CDR3 is CASSLVPTGSYEQYF. The DNA for the CDR3 is TGCGCCAGCAGCTTGGTTCCGACGGGATCCTACGAGCAGTACTTC.